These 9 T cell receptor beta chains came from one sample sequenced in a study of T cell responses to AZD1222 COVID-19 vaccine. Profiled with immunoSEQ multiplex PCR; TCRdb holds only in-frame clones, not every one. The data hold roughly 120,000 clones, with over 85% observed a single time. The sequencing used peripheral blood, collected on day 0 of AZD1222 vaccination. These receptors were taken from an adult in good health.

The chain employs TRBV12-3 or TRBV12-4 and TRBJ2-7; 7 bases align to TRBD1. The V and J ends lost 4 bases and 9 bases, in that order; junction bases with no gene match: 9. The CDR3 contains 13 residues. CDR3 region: CASSSSTGVRQYF. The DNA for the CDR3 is TGTGCCAGCAGTTCAAGCACAGGGGTAAGGCAGTACTTC.

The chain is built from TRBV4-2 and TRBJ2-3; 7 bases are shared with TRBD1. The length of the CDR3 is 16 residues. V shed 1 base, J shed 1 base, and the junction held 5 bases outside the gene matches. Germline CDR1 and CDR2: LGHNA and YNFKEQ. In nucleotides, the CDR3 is TGTGCCAGCAGCCAAGTTTATGACAGGGGCACAGATACGCAGTATTTT. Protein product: CASSQVYDRGTDTQYF.

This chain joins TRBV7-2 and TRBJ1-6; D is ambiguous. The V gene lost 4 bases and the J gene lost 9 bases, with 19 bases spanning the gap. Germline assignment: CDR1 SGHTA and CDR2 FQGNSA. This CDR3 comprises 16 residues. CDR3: CASSSLGVGLSSPLHF. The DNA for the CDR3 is TGTGCCAGCAGCTCCCTCGGAGTTGGACTTAGTTCACCCCTCCACTTT.

The CDR3 sequence: CASSFTSGGYNEQFF. The CDR3 nucleotides read TGTGCCAGCAGCTTTACTAGCGGGGGCTACAATGAGCAGTTCTTC. This rearrangement joins TRBV5-6 to TRBJ2-1; 11 nucleotides align to TRBD2. Germline CDR1 and CDR2: SGHDT and YYEEEE. CDR3 size: 15 residues. With 2 bases clipped from V and 3 bases from J, the junction kept 1 base outside the gene matches.

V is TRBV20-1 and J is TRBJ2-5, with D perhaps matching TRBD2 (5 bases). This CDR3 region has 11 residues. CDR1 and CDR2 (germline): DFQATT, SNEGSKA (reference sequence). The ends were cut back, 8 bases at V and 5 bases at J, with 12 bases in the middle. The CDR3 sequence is CSWSERETQYF. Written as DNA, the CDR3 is TGCAGTTGGTCGGAGCGGGAGACCCAGTACTTC.

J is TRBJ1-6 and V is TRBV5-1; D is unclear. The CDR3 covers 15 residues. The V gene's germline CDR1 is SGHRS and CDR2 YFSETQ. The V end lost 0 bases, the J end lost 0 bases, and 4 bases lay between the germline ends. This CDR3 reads CASSLGLSYNSPLHF. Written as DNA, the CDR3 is TGCGCCAGCAGCTTGGGGCTCTCCTATAATTCACCCCTCCACTTT.

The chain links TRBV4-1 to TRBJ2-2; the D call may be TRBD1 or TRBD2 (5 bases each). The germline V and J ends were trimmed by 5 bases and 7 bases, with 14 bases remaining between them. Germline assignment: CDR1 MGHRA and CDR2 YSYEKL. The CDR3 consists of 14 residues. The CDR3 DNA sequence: TGCGCCAGCAGCGGGGACCCCGTTGACGGGGAGCTGTTTTTT. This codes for CASSGDPVDGELFF.

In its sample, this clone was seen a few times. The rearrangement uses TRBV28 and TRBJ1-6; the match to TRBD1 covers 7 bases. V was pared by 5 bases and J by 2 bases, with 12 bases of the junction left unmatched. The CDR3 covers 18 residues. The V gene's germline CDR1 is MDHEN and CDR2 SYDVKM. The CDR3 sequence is CASSPGGPYRTYNSPLHF. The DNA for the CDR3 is TGTGCCAGCAGTCCAGGGGGACCCTACAGGACCTATAATTCACCCCTCCACTTT. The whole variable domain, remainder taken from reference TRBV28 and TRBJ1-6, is DVKVTQSSRYLVKRTGEKVFLECVQDMDHENMFWYRQDPGLGLRLIYFSYDVKMKEKGDIPEGYSVSREKKERFSLILESASTNQTSMYLCASSPGGPYRTYNSPLHFGNGTRLTVT.

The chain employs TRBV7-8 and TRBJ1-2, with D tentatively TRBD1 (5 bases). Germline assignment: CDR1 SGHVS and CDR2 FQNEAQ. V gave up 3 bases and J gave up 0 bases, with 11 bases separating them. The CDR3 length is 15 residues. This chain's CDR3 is CASSLGGRPNYGYTF. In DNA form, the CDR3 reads TGTGCCAGCAGCTTGGGGGGACGTCCTAACTATGGCTACACCTTC.